This record concerns one T cell receptor (beta chain) sequence. Using immunoSEQ multiplex PCR, the repertoire was profiled, and TCRdb retains in-frame clones only, with some absent. The sample includes approximately 93,000 clones, around 90% of them seen just once. Per the germline V gene, CDR1 is MNHEY and CDR2 is SMNVEV (reference sequence). This CDR3 is 15 amino acids long. With 0 bases removed from V and 0 bases from J, the gap between germline ends came to 6 bases. The entry originates in a study of T cell changes during pregnancy in multiple sclerosis. This TCR was recovered from a female donor in good health, enrolled as a control in a pregnancy study. The chain employs TRBV27 and TRBJ2-1; D not resolved. The sample was peripheral blood, taken in the first trimester of pregnancy. The CDR3 nucleotides are TGTGCCAGCAGTTTATCGCCCAGCTCCTACAATGAGCAGTTCTTC. It codes for CASSLSPSSYNEQFF.